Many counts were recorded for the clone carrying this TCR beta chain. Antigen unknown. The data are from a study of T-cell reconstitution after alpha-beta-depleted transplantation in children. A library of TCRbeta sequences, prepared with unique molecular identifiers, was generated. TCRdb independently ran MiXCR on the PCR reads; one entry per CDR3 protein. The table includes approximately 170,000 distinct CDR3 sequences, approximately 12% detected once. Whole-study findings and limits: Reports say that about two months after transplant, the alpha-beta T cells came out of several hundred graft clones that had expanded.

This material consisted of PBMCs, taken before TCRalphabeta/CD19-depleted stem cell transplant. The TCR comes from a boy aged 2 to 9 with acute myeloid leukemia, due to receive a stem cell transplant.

The CDR3 bases are TGTGCCAGCATCTGGCGGGAGCCCCCTTCCTACAATGAGCAGTTCTTC. Translation: CASIWREPPSYNEQFF. V usage is TRBV6-1 and J usage is TRBJ2-1, with 7 bases identical to TRBD2. J gave up 1 base and V 7 bases, and 10 bases lay outside the gene matches. The CDR3 loop spans 16 amino acids. CDR1 and CDR2 (germline): MNHNS, SASEGT.